This TCR beta chain was captured by sequencing in a study of T cells in localized non-small cell lung cancer. The CDR3 consists of 14 residues. V lost 5 bases, J lost 3 bases, and 8 bases lay in between. CDR1 and CDR2 from the germline V gene are SGHTA and FQGNSA. Method: immunoSEQ multiplex PCR; TCRdb's copy keeps in-frame clones and lacks some. The sample shows around 24,000 clones, roughly 87% of them seen only once. J is TRBJ2-6 and V is TRBV7-2; D is undetermined. The source is an older male donor with stage I squamous cell lung carcinoma. The specimen was peripheral blood, collected before any cancer treatment. DNA of the CDR3: TGTGCCAGCAGCCCAGGAGATGGGGCCAACGTCCTGACTTTC. Encoded protein: CASSPGDGANVLTF.